The rows below give T cell receptor beta chains drawn from one sample of a study of cytomegalovirus exposure and HLA in healthy donors. Data came from immunoSEQ multiplex PCR; TCRdb stores just in-frame clones and leaves some out. The sample yields about 210,000 clones, 80% to 90% seen once. The specimen sequenced was PBMCs. These receptors were obtained from a man aged 25-45 years in good health and CMV-seronegative. CDR3s include the opening cysteine and the closing phenylalanine or tryptophan. D genes are given only for firm matches. Rows may omit the clone size; those that give it use once, few, many or a size class.

TRBV4-1	.	TRBJ2-1	TRBD2	CASSQDFRGGGYNEQFF	TGCGCCAGCAGCCAAGATTTTCGCGGGGGGGGATACAATGAGCAGTTCTTC
TRBV27	.	TRBJ2-7	TRBD1	CASSLAGGHPYEQYF	TGTGCCAGCTCCCTGGCAGGGGGACACCCCTACGAGCAGTACTTC
TRBV6-5	.	TRBJ2-6	.	CASSPLVSGANVLTF	TGTGCCAGCAGTCCACTTGTCTCTGGGGCCAACGTCCTGACTTTC
TRBV7-9	.	TRBJ1-6	TRBD1	CASSPGQGGVESPLHF	TGTGCCAGCAGCCCGGGACAGGGGGGAGTCGAATCACCCCTCCACTTT
TRBV28	.	TRBJ1-1	.	CASSPPGLAPFF	TGTGCCAGCAGTCCCCCGGGACTCGCTCCTTTCTTT
TRBV6-5	.	TRBJ2-7	TRBD2	CASSLLARATEQYF	TGTGCCAGCAGTTTACTAGCGAGAGCCACGGAGCAGTACTTC
TRBV6-5	.	TRBJ2-5	.	CASSPVGVETQYF	TGTGCCAGCAGTCCTGTAGGGGTGGAGACCCAGTACTTC
TRBV15	.	TRBJ2-5	.	CATSSGPQRAEETQYF	TGTGCCACCAGCTCTGGGCCCCAGCGGGCAGAAGAGACCCAGTACTTC
TRBV27	.	TRBJ1-2	TRBD1	CASRTNRGGYTF	TGTGCCAGCAGAACTAACAGGGGAGGCTACACCTTC
TRBV7-9	.	TRBJ1-4	.	CASSSRQDRLTNEKLFF	TGTGCCAGCAGCTCTAGACAGGACAGATTAACTAATGAAAAACTGTTTTTT
TRBV7-7	.	TRBJ2-5	.	CASSLAGQGEETQYF	TGTGCTAGCAGCTTAGCGGGACAGGGTGAAGAGACCCAGTACTTC
TRBV7-9	.	TRBJ2-1	TRBD1	CSSTLTGNEQFF	TGTTCCAGCACCCTGACAGGGAACGAGCAGTTCTTC
TRBV7-8	once	TRBJ1-6	.	CASSLARTGPDNSPLHF	TGTGCCAGCAGCTTAGCTCGAACAGGTCCAGATAATTCACCCCTCCACTTT
TRBV7-9	.	TRBJ2-7	TRBD1	CASSKPGQEFSYEQYF	TGTGCCAGCAGCAAACCGGGACAGGAGTTCTCCTACGAGCAGTACTTC
TRBV5-4	.	TRBJ1-6	.	CASSLRSGTHSYNSPLHF	TGTGCCAGCAGCTTGCGCAGCGGAACCCACTCCTATAATTCACCCCTCCACTTT
TRBV5-1	.	TRBJ2-4	.	CASSLVSGPKNIQYF	TGCGCCAGCAGCTTGGTATCGGGTCCCAAAAACATTCAGTACTTC
TRBV11-2	.	TRBJ1-3	TRBD1	CASSFGTADSGNTIYF	TGTGCCAGCAGCTTCGGGACAGCAGACTCTGGAAACACCATATATTTT
TRBV25-1	.	TRBJ2-1	TRBD2	CASSLSSGGANEQFF	TGTGCCAGCAGTCTGAGTAGCGGGGGGGCGAATGAGCAGTTCTTC
TRBV19	.	TRBJ1-1	.	CASSIDRGNTEAFF	TGTGCCAGTAGTATAGACAGGGGTAACACTGAAGCTTTCTTT
TRBV2	.	TRBJ2-5	.	CASSGTAQETQYF	TGTGCCAGCAGTGGGACTGCCCAAGAGACCCAGTACTTC
TRBV28	.	TRBJ2-1	TRBD2	CASSSASGTSNEQFF	TGTGCCAGCAGTTCAGCCTCCGGGACTAGCAATGAGCAGTTCTTC
TRBV7-2	few	TRBJ2-7	.	CASSLVPKGSYEQYF	TGTGCCAGCAGCTTAGTCCCTAAGGGGTCCTACGAGCAGTACTTC
TRBV11-2	.	TRBJ1-2	.	CASSLGTGHYGYTF	TGTGCCAGCAGCTTAGGCACAGGGCACTATGGCTACACCTTC
TRBV25-1	.	TRBJ2-1	.	CASSESIGSSYNEQFF	TGTGCCAGCAGTGAATCGATCGGGAGCTCCTACAATGAGCAGTTCTTC
TRBV6-6	.	TRBJ1-5	TRBD1	CASSYSDRGHGQPQHF	TGTGCCAGCAGTTACTCGGACAGGGGGCACGGTCAGCCCCAGCATTTT
TRBV10-1	few	TRBJ2-3	.	CASSASFDRSADTQYF	TGCGCCAGCAGTGCCTCCTTTGACCGGAGCGCAGATACGCAGTATTTT
TRBV4-3	.	TRBJ2-2	.	CASSQELNTGELFF	TGCGCCAGCAGCCAAGAACTCAACACCGGGGAGCTGTTTTTT
TRBV5-1	.	TRBJ2-2	TRBD2	CASSHGLAGMSGELFF	TGCGCCAGCAGCCATGGACTAGCGGGTATGTCCGGGGAGCTGTTTTTT
TRBV28	.	TRBJ1-2	.	CASSLLQGGYTF	TGTGCCAGCAGTTTATTGCAGGGCGGCTACACCTTC
TRBV18	.	TRBJ1-1	.	CASSPPSGYTEAFF	TGTGCCAGCTCACCTCCGTCGGGGTACACTGAAGCTTTCTTT
TRBV5-1	.	TRBJ2-3	.	CASSLFELLTDTQYF	TGCGCCAGCAGCTTGTTCGAACTTCTCACAGATACGCAGTATTTT
TRBV7-9	.	TRBJ1-1	.	CASAGGGWNTEAFF	TGTGCCAGCGCCGGGGGTGGTTGGAACACTGAAGCTTTCTTT
TRBV7-9	few	TRBJ1-6	TRBD1	CASSLTLGTGQLQNSPLHF	TGTGCCAGCAGCTTAACTCTAGGGACAGGGCAACTCCAGAATTCACCCCTCCACTTT
TRBV7-9	.	TRBJ2-7	.	CAIESVTYEQYF	TGTGCCATTGAATCGGTAACCTACGAGCAGTACTTC
TRBV10-2	.	TRBJ2-7	.	CASSDPTYEQYF	TGCGCCAGCAGTGACCCCACCTACGAGCAGTACTTC
TRBV13	few	TRBJ1-2	.	CASSASGTGYTF	TGTGCCAGCAGCGCATCCGGGACAGGCTACACCTTC
TRBV28	.	TRBJ2-3	TRBD2	CASSFMRGGDTQYF	TGTGCCAGCAGTTTCATGCGGGGGGGCGATACGCAGTATTTT
TRBV6-1	many	TRBJ2-3	TRBD2	CASSERAGGSDTQYF	TGTGCCAGCAGTGAGCGAGCGGGGGGATCAGATACGCAGTATTTT
TRBV28	.	TRBJ2-2	TRBD1	CASSRDREAGELFF	TGTGCCAGCAGTCGGGACAGGGAGGCCGGGGAGCTGTTTTTT
TRBV27	.	TRBJ2-7	TRBD2	CASSLTAGGGYEQYF	TGTGCCAGCAGTTTAACAGCGGGGGGGGGCTACGAGCAGTACTTC
TRBV6-1	.	TRBJ1-2	.	CAGTRITTGGYTF	TGTGCCGGCACCAGAATAACGACGGGGGGCTACACCTTC
TRBV7-3	.	TRBJ2-1	TRBD2	CASSSPTSGGAYGSYNEQFF	TGTGCCAGCAGCTCTCCGACTAGCGGGGGGGCCTATGGCTCCTACAATGAGCAGTTCTTC
TRBV7-8	.	TRBJ2-3	TRBD2	CASSLAGTSGGWVDTQYF	TGTGCCAGCAGCTTAGCCGGCACTAGCGGGGGCTGGGTAGATACGCAGTATTTT
TRBV6-5	few	TRBJ1-1	TRBD1	CASSYSGTGFEAFF	TGTGCCAGCAGTTACTCTGGGACAGGGTTTGAAGCTTTCTTT